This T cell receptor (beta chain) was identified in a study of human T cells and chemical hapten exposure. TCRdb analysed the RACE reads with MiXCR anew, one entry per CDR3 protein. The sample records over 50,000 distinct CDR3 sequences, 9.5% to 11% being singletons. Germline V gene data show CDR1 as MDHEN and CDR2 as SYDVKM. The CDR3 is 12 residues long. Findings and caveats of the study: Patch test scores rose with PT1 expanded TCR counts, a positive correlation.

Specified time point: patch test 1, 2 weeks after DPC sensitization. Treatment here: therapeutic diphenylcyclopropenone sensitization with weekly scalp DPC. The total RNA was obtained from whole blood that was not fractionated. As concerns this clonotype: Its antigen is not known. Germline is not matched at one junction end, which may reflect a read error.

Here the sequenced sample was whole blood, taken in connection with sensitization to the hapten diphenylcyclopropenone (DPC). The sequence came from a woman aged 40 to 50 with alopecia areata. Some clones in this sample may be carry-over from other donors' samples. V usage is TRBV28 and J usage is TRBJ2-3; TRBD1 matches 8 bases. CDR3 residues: CASSLGTGTQYF. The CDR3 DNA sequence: TGTGCCAGCAGTCTAGGGACAGGTACGCAGTATTTT.